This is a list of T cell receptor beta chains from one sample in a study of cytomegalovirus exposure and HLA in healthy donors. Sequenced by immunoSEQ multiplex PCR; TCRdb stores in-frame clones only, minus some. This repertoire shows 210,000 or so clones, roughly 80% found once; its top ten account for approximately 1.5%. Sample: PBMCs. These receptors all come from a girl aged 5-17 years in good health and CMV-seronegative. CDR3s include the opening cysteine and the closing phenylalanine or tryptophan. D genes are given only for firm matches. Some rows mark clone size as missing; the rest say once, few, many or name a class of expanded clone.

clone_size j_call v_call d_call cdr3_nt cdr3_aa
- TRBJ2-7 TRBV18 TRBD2 TGTGCCAGCTCCAGCCAGGGAGGGAATTCCTACGAGCAGTACTTC CASSSQGGNSYEQYF
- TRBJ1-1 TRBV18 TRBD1 TGTGCCAGCTCACCAGGGACAGCGGGCATGAACACTGAAGCTTTCTTT CASSPGTAGMNTEAFF
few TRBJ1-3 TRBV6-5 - TGTGCCAGCGGCCTCTCTGGAAACACCATATATTTT CASGLSGNTIYF
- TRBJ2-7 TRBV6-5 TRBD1 TGTGCCAGCAGTTGGGGACAGACCACTTACGAGCAGTACTTC CASSWGQTTYEQYF
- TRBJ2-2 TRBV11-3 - TGTGCCAGCAGCCGAGCATCCGATATCGGGGAGCTGTTTTTT CASSRASDIGELFF
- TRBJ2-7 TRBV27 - TGTGCCAGCAGTTCCGCGGGCCACTACGAGCAGTACTTC CASSSAGHYEQYF
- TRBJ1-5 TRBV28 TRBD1 TGTGCCAGCAGAGGGACAGGGGGTAGCAATCAGCCCCAGCATTTT CASRGTGGSNQPQHF
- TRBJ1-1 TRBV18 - TGTGCCAGCTCACCCCAACAGGGAGATGAAGCTTTCTTT CASSPQQGDEAFF
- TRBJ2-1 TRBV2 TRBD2 TGTGCCAGCAGTTCACTTGGGAGGGGCGTATTTAATGAGCAGTTCTTC CASSSLGRGVFNEQFF
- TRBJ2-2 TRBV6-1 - TGTGCCAGCGGTGTGAGACAGGTCCACACCGGGGAGCTGTTTTTT CASGVRQVHTGELFF
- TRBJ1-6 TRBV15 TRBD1 TGTGCCACCAGCCTCGACAGGGGTAATTCACCCCTCCACTTT CATSLDRGNSPLHF
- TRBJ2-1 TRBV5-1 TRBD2 TGCGCCAGCAGCTTGGTCGCGGGGGGGGGTTACAATGAGCAGTTCTTC CASSLVAGGGYNEQFF
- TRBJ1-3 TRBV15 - TGTGCCACCAGCAGCCCCCACAGGGCCGGAAACACCATATATTTT CATSSPHRAGNTIYF
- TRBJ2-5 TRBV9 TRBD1 TGTGCCAGCAGCACCGGGACAGGGGTAAAAGAGACCCAGTACTTC CASSTGTGVKETQYF
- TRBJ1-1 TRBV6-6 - TGTGCCAGCAGACAAGTGACAGTGAACACTGAAGCTTTCTTT CASRQVTVNTEAFF
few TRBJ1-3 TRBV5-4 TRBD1 TGTGCCAGCAGCGGAGACAGGGGCTCTGGAAACACCATATATTTT CASSGDRGSGNTIYF
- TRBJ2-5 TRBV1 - TGCACCAGCAGCCAAGATTCACTGGACCGGGGCCAAGAGACCCAGTACTTC CTSSQDSLDRGQETQYF
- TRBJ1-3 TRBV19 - TGTGCCAGTAGTTCCAGGGTAGTTACTGGAAACACCATATATTTT CASSSRVVTGNTIYF
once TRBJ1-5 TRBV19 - TGTGCCAGTACTAGGACAAGCGCGGAGCCCCAGCATTTT CASTRTSAEPQHF
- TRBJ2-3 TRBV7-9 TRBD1 TGTGCCAGCAGCTTAAGAGGGACGGGACAGGGCACAGATACGCAGTATTTT CASSLRGTGQGTDTQYF
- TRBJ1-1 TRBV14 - TGTGCCAGCAGCCAAGTTGGGGGCGTCACTGAAGCTTTCTTT CASSQVGGVTEAFF
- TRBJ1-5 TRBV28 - TGTGCCAGCAGCTCCCAGGTGGCCGATCAGCATTTT CASSSQVADQHF
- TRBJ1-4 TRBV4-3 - TGCGCCAGCAGCCAACCCGGACAGAACGAAAAACTGTTTTTT CASSQPGQNEKLFF
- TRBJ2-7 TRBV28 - TGTGCCAGCAGGACTGGGGGGGACAGGCTACCCCACTTC CASRTGGDRLPHF
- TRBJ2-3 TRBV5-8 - TGTGCCAGCAGCTTGGCCGCGATAACCCGCCTAGATACGCAGTATTTT CASSLAAITRLDTQYF
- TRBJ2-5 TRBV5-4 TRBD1 TGTGCCAGCAGCCGGGACAGTCAAGAGACCCAGTACTTC CASSRDSQETQYF
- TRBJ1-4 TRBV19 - TGTGCCAGTAGTCGACAGTTAAATGAAAAACTGTTTTTT CASSRQLNEKLFF
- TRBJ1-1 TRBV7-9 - TGTGCCAGCAGCTCGGAGTTCTGGAACACTGAAGCTTTCTTT CASSSEFWNTEAFF
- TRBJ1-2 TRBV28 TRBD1 TGTGCCAGCAGGCCTGAGACAGGGTCTTTTCATGGCTACACCTTC CASRPETGSFHGYTF
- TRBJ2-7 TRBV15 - TGTGCCACCAGCAGAGTAGGGGGTTATTCGGACGAGCAGTACTTC CATSRVGGYSDEQYF
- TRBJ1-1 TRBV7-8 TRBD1 TGTGCCAGCAGTTTTGACAGGGGGGTCACTGAAGCTTTCTTT CASSFDRGVTEAFF
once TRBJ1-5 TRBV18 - TGTGCCAGCTCACCACTAGATAGCAATCAGCCCCAGCATTTT CASSPLDSNQPQHF
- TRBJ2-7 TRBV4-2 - TGTGCCAGCAGCCAAGACTATTCCAACTCCTACGAGCAGTACTTC CASSQDYSNSYEQYF
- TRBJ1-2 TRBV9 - TGTGCCAGCAGCTGGACAGACGTGGGTGGCTACACCTTC CASSWTDVGGYTF
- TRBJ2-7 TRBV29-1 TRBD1 TGCAGCGCTGACTCTACAGGGGGCACTCGCTACGAGCAGTACTTC CSADSTGGTRYEQYF
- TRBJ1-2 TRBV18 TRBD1 TGTGCCAGCTCACCCGGACAGGGGGATGGCTACACCTTC CASSPGQGDGYTF
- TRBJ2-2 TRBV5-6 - TGTGCCAGCAGCTTATTTACTAACACCGGGGAGCTGTTTTTT CASSLFTNTGELFF
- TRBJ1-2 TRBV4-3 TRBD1 TGCGCCAGCAGCAGGCCCGAGGGGGCAGGTGGAGAGCGCTACACCTTC CASSRPEGAGGERYTF
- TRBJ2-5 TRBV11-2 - TGTGCCAGCAGCTTCTCAATGCGTCAAGAGACCCAGTACTTC CASSFSMRQETQYF
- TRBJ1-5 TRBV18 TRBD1 TGTGCCAGCTCACCGGGACAGGCCAGCAATCAGCCCCAGCATTTT CASSPGQASNQPQHF